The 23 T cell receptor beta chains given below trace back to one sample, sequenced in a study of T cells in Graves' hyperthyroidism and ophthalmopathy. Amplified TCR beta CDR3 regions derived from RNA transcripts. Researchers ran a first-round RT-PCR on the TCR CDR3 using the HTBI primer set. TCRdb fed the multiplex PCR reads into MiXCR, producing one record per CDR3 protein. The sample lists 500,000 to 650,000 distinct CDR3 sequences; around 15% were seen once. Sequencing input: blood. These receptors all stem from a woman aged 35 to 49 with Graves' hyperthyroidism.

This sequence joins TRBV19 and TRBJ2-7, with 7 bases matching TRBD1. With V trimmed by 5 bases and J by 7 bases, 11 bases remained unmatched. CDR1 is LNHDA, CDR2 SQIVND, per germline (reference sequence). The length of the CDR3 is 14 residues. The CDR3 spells CASSPQGVTWEQYF. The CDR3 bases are TGTGCCAGTAGTCCCCAGGGGGTGACCTGGGAGCAGTACTTC. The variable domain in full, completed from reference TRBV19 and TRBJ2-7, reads DGGITQSPKYLFRKEGQNVTLSCEQNLNHDAMYWYRQDPGQGLRLIYYSQIVNDFQKGDIAEGYSVSREKKESFPLTVTSAQKNPTAFYLCASSPQGVTWEQYFGPGTRLTVT.

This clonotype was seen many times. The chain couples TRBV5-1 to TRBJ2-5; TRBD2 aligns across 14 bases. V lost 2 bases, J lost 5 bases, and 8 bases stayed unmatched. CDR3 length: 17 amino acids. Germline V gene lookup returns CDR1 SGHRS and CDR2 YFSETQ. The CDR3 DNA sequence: TGCGCCAGCAGCTTATCCGGGACTAGCGGGAGACTCGAGACCCAGTACTTC. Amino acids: CASSLSGTSGRLETQYF.

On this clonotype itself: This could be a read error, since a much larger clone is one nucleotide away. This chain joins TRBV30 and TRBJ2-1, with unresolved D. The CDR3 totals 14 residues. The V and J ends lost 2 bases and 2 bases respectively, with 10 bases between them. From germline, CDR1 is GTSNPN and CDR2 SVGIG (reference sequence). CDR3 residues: CAWSRLAAYNEQFF. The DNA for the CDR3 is TGTGCCTGGAGTAGATTAGCAGCCTACAATGAGCAGTTCTTC.

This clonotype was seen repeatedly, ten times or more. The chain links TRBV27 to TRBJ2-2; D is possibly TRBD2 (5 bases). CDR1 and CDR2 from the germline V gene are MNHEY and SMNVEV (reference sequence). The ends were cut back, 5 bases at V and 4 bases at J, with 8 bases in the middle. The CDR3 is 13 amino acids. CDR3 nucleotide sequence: TGTGCCAGCAGTAGACTACGCACCGGGGAGCTGTTTTTT. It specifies CASSRLRTGELFF.

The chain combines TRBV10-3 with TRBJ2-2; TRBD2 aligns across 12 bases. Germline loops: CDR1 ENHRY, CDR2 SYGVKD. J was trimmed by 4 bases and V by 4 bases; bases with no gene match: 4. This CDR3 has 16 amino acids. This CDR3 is CAISGLAGEGTGELFF. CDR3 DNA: TGTGCCATCAGTGGACTAGCGGGAGAGGGCACCGGGGAGCTGTTTTTT.

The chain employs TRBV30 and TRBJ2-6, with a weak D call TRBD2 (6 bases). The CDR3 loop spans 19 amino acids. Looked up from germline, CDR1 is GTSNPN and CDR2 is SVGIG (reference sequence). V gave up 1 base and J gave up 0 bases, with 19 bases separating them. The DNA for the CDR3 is TGTGCCTGGAGTGGGCGGGACTCCTCCTGGACCTCTGGGGCCAACGTCCTGACTTTC. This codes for CAWSGRDSSWTSGANVLTF.

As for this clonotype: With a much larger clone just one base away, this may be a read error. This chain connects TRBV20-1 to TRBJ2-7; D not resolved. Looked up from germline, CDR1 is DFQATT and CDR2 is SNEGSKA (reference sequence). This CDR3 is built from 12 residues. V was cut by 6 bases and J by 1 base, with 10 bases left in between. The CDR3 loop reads CSAADKSYEQYF. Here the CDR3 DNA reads TGCAGTGCCGCCGACAAATCCTACGAGCAGTACTTC.

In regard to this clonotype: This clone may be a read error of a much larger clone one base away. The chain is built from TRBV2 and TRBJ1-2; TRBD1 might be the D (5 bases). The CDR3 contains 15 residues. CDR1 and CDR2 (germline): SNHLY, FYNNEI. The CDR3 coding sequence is TGTGCCAGCAGACAGGAGAACTCGAATAACTCTGGCTACACCTTC. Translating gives CASRQENSNNSGYTF.

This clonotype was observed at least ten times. CDR3 sequence reads: CASSYPGGGRYEQYF. The CDR3 DNA sequence: TGTGCCAGCAGTTACCCGGGGGGGGGGAGGTACGAGCAGTACTTC. J is TRBJ2-7 and V is TRBV6-1; 8 bases map to TRBD2. Germline assignment: CDR1 MNHNS and CDR2 SASEGT. CDR3 length: 15 residues. V shed 5 bases, J shed 4 bases, and the junction held 10 bases outside the gene matches.

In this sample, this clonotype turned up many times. CDR3 DNA: TGTGCCAGCAGCTTATCCCTGATAAACACCGGGGAGCTGTTTTTT. This sequence encodes CASSLSLINTGELFF. This chain uses TRBV7-2 with TRBJ2-2; D is ambiguous. Germline CDR1 is SGHTA and CDR2 is FQGNSA. V lost 2 bases and J 2 bases, leaving 9 bases between the germline ends. The CDR3 sequence is 15 residues long. Based on the CDR3 plus reference TRBV7-2 and TRBJ2-2, the full variable domain is GAGVSQSPSNKVTEKGKDVELRCDPISGHTALYWYRQSLGQGLEFLIYFQGNSAPDKSGLPSDRFSAERTGGSVSTLTIQRTQQEDSAVYLCASSLSLINTGELFFGEGSRLTVL.

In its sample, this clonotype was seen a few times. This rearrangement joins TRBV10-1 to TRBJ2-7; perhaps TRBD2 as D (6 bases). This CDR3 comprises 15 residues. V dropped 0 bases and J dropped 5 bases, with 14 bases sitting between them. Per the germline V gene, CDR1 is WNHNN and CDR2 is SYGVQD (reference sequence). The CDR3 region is CASSESYGSGHEQYF. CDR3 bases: TGCGCCAGCAGTGAGTCGTACGGGAGTGGCCACGAGCAGTACTTC.

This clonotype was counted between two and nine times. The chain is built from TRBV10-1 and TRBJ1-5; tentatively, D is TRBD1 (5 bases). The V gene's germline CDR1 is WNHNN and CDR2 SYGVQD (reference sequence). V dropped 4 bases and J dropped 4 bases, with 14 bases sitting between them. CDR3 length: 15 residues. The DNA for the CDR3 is TGCGCCAGCAGTGGTTGGGGGGAAGGGAATCAGCCCCAGCATTTT. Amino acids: CASSGWGEGNQPQHF.

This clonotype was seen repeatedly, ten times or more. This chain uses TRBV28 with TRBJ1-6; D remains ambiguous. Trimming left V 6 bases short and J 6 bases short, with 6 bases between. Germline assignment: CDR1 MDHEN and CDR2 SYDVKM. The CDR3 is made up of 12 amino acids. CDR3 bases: TGTGCCAGCAGCCCTAGTAATTCACCCCTCCACTTT. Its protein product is CASSPSNSPLHF.

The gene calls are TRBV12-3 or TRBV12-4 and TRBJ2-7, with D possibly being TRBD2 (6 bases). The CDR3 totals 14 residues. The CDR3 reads CAIGRESGTHEQYF. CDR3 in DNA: TGTGCGATCGGACGGGAGTCAGGGACCCACGAGCAGTACTTC.

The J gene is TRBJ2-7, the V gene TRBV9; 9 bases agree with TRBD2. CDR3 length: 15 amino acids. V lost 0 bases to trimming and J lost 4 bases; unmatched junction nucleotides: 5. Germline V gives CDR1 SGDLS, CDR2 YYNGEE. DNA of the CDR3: TGTGCCAGCAGCGTAGGTCTAGCGGGAACTTACGAGCAGTACTTC. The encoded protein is CASSVGLAGTYEQYF.

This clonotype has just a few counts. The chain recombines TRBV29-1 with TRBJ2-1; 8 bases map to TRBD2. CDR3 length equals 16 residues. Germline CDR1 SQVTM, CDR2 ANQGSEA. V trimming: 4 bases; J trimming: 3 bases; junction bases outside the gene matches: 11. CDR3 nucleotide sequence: TGCAGCGTTGGAGCGTCCCGGGGGGGGATCTACAATGAGCAGTTCTTC. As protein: CSVGASRGGIYNEQFF.

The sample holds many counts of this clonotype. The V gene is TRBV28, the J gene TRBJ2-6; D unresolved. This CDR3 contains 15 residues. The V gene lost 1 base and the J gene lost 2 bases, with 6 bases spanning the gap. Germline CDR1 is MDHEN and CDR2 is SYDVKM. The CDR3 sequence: CASSLFGAGANVLTF. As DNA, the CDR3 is TGTGCCAGCAGTTTATTCGGAGCTGGGGCCAACGTCCTGACTTTC.

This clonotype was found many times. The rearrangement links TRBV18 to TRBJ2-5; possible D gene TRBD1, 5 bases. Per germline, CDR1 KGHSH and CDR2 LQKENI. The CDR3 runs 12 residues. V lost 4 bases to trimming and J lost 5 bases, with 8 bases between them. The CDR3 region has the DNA TGTGCCAGCTCACAGGGGTACGAGACCCAGTACTTC. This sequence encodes CASSQGYETQYF.

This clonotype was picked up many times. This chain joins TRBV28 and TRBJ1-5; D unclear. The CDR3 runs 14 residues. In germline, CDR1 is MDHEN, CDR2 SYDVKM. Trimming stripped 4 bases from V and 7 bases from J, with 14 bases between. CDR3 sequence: CASSSLDRPQPQHF. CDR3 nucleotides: TGTGCCAGCAGTTCTTTGGACCGACCACAGCCCCAGCATTTT.

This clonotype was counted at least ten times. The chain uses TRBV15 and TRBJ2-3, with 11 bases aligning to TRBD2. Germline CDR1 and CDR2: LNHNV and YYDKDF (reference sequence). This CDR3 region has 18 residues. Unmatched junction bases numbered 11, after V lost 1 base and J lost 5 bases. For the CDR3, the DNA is TGTGCCACCAGCAGAGGTCCCCTCGCCCTAGCGGGAGGAGATACGCAGTATTTT. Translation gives CATSRGPLALAGGDTQYF.

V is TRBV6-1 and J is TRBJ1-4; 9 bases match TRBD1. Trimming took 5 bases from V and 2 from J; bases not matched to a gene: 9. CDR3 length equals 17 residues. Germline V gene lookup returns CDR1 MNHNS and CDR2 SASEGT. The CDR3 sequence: CASSPGTGSLTNEKLFF. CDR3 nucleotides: TGTGCCAGCAGTCCCGGGACAGGGAGTTTGACTAATGAAAAACTGTTTTTT.

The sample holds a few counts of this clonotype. The CDR3 region has the DNA TGTGCCAGCAGTGCGAGCTCCCCAATTACTAACACTGAAGCTTTCTTT. Encoded protein: CASSASSPITNTEAFF. The chain links TRBV6-1 to TRBJ1-1; D not certain. The V gene lost 4 bases and the J gene lost 2 bases, with 17 bases spanning the gap. There are 16 residues in the CDR3. Germline CDR1 reads MNHNS; CDR2 reads SASEGT.

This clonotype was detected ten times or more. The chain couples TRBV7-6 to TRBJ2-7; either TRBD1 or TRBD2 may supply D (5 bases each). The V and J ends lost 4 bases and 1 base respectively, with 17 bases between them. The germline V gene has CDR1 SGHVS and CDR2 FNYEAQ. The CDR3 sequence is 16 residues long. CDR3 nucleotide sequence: TGTGCCAGCAGCTCTGAGCCGGGGCCAAGTTCCTACGAGCAGTACTTC. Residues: CASSSEPGPSSYEQYF.